The 32 T cell receptor beta chains reported below all come from one sample, sequenced in a study of T cells in Graves' hyperthyroidism and ophthalmopathy. RNA transcripts were the template for amplifying TCR beta CDR3 regions. Researchers ran a first-round RT-PCR on the TCR CDR3 using the HTBI primer set. One entry per CDR3 protein, called by TCRdb with MiXCR from the multiplex PCR reads. The sample has around 340,000 distinct CDR3 sequences; approximately 15% are singletons. Input material: blood. The receptor set was obtained from a woman under 40 with Graves' hyperthyroidism.

This chain joins TRBV5-5 and TRBJ2-5, with D uncertain. The CDR3 length is 13 residues. The V end lost 0 bases, the J end lost 9 bases, and 12 bases lay between the germline ends. Germline V lookup: CDR1 SGHKS, CDR2 YYEKEE (reference sequence). CDR3 sequence reads: CASSLAPPWPQYF. DNA for the CDR3: TGTGCCAGCAGCTTGGCACCTCCTTGGCCCCAGTACTTC.

This clonotype was seen repeatedly, ten times or more. The CDR3 spells CASSQKITYEQYF. The CDR3 DNA is TGTGCCAGCAGTCAGAAGATAACCTACGAGCAGTACTTC. This sequence joins TRBV27 and TRBJ2-7; D not certain. Germline V gene lookup returns CDR1 MNHEY and CDR2 SMNVEV (reference sequence). The V end lost 5 bases, the J end lost 2 bases, and 10 bases lay between the germline ends. There are 13 residues in the CDR3.

This clonotype was found many times. The chain employs TRBV28 and TRBJ2-7; D is possibly TRBD1 (6 bases). CDR1 is MDHEN and CDR2 is SYDVKM in the germline V gene. V lost 4 bases to trimming and J lost 2 bases, with 15 bases between them. The length of the CDR3 is 15 residues. CDR3 in DNA: TGTGCCAGCAGTTCCGCGACAGGCCGGGCCTACGAGCAGTACTTC. It encodes CASSSATGRAYEQYF.

This clonotype was seen repeatedly, ten times or more. The chain uses TRBV28 and TRBJ2-1, with TRBD2 identical over 9 bases. The CDR3 runs to 16 residues. Per the germline V gene, CDR1 is MDHEN and CDR2 is SYDVKM. V shed 5 bases, J shed 4 bases, and the junction held 9 bases outside the gene matches. Here the CDR3 reads CASSPPGLATYNEQFF. The CDR3 region has the DNA TGTGCCAGCAGTCCCCCAGGACTAGCGACTTACAATGAGCAGTTCTTC. Filled out from reference TRBV28 and TRBJ2-1, the complete variable domain reads DVKVTQSSRYLVKRTGEKVFLECVQDMDHENMFWYRQDPGLGLRLIYFSYDVKMKEKGDIPEGYSVSREKKERFSLILESASTNQTSMYLCASSPPGLATYNEQFFGPGTRLTVL.

Ten or more counts support this clonotype. The V gene is TRBV2, the J gene TRBJ2-7; 12 nucleotides align to TRBD2. V lost 0 bases, J lost 6 bases, and 6 bases stayed unmatched. This CDR3 is 16 amino acids long. The germline V gene encodes CDR1 SNHLY and CDR2 FYNNEI. The CDR3 nucleotides are TGTGCCAGCAGTGAAGCGGCCCCTAGCGGGAGGGGCGAGCAGTACTTC. Its translation: CASSEAAPSGRGEQYF.

The V gene is TRBV29-1, the J gene TRBJ1-2; 7 nucleotides match TRBD1. This CDR3 spans 13 amino acids. The germline gives CDR1 SQVTM, CDR2 ANQGSEA. V lost 4 bases and J lost 7; bases outside the gene matches: 9. Written as DNA, the CDR3 is TGCAGCGTTGCCCCGGGACAGAAGTGTGGCTACACCTTC. Translated: CSVAPGQKCGYTF.

In this sample, this clonotype turned up a few times. V usage is TRBV3-1 and J usage is TRBJ2-7; 8 bases align to TRBD2. The trim removed 9 bases at V and 6 bases at J, leaving 13 bases unmatched. The CDR3 length is 14 residues. Germline loops: CDR1 LGHDT, CDR2 YNNKEL (reference sequence). As DNA, the CDR3 is TGTGCCAGTACCCTAGCGGGCGCTGTTGTCGAGCAGTACTTC. As protein: CASTLAGAVVEQYF.

The rearrangement uses TRBV20-1 and TRBJ1-2; D might be TRBD1 (6 bases). The germline gives CDR1 DFQATT, CDR2 SNEGSKA (reference sequence). V lost 6 bases and J lost 5, with 19 bases in between. The CDR3 sequence is 14 residues long. The DNA for the CDR3 is TGCAGTGCGGAGGACAGCCAGGTGGTGTATGGCTACACCTTC. Its translation is CSAEDSQVVYGYTF.

This clonotype was observed many times. CDR3 in amino acids: CASSLTRGPRSGELFF. CDR3 nucleotides: TGTGCCAGCAGTTTAACGAGGGGACCGCGCAGCGGGGAGCTGTTTTTT. V and J are TRBV28 and TRBJ2-2; D is possibly TRBD1 or TRBD2 (5 bases each). Trimming shortened V by 2 bases and J by 7 bases, and 17 bases separated the two germline ends. Looked up from germline, CDR1 is MDHEN and CDR2 is SYDVKM. The CDR3 is 16 amino acids.

The chain has TRBV4-2 and TRBJ2-2, with D perhaps matching TRBD1 (6 bases). The CDR3 is made up of 16 amino acids. Trimming left V 1 base short and J 6 bases short, with 15 bases between. Germline CDR1 is LGHNA and CDR2 is YNFKEQ. DNA of the CDR3: TGTGCCAGCAGCCAAGCCATGGGGGCATTACCCGGGGAGCTGTTTTTT. Protein sequence: CASSQAMGALPGELFF.

The genes are TRBV10-3 and TRBJ1-5; D not certain. CDR3 length equals 15 residues. Looked up from germline, CDR1 is ENHRY and CDR2 is SYGVKD. V was clipped by 9 bases and J by 0 bases, with 15 bases between them. The CDR3 DNA reads as TGTGCCATTGGACTCTCGGGAGATAGCAATCAGCCCCAGCATTTT. Encoded protein: CAIGLSGDSNQPQHF.

This chain uses TRBV7-9 with TRBJ2-6; a possible D gene is TRBD1 (6 bases). This CDR3 has 18 residues. From germline, CDR1 is SEHNR and CDR2 FQNEAQ (reference sequence). Deletions cut 2 bases from V and 0 bases from J, with 14 bases between. CDR3 sequence: CASSLTRGRSSGANVLTF. The CDR3 coding sequence is TGTGCCAGCAGCTTAACCAGGGGCCGTAGCTCTGGGGCCAACGTCCTGACTTTC.

The chain recombines TRBV29-1 with TRBJ2-2, with 12 bases lining up with TRBD2. The germline CDR1 and CDR2 sequences are SQVTM and ANQGSEA. The V and J ends lost 6 bases and 4 bases, in that order; junction bases with no gene match: 3. This CDR3 comprises 14 residues. The CDR3 here is CSVSSGRATGELFF. DNA for the CDR3: TGCAGCGTATCTAGCGGGAGGGCCACCGGGGAGCTGTTTTTT.

The chain couples TRBV10-1 to TRBJ2-1, with D maybe TRBD1 (6 bases). Trimming left V 2 bases short and J 8 bases short, with 19 bases between. The CDR3 contains 16 residues. Germline values: CDR1 WNHNN, CDR2 SYGVQD (reference sequence). The CDR3 loop is CASSESDRRIPHEQFF. In DNA, the CDR3 is TGCGCCAGCAGTGAGAGCGACAGGAGGATCCCCCATGAGCAGTTCTTC.

At least ten counts were recorded for this clonotype. V and J are TRBV3-1 and TRBJ1-5, with 8 bases aligning to TRBD1. The CDR3 has 15 residues. The ends lost 4 bases at V and 6 bases at J; junction bases unmatched: 8. CDR1 and CDR2 from the germline V gene are LGHDT and YNNKEL (reference sequence). The CDR3 protein is CASSLSGTGGQPQHF. Here the CDR3 DNA reads TGTGCCAGCAGCCTCTCTGGGACAGGTGGTCAGCCCCAGCATTTT.

This clonotype was observed a handful of times. The rearrangement uses TRBV5-6 and TRBJ2-2; 9 bases fit TRBD2. The germline V gene encodes CDR1 SGHDT and CDR2 YYEEEE. The ends lost 1 base at V and 1 base at J; junction bases unmatched: 5. The CDR3 runs 17 residues. The CDR3 spells CASSLLSSGENTGELFF. The CDR3 DNA sequence: TGTGCCAGCAGCTTGCTTTCTAGCGGGGAGAACACCGGGGAGCTGTTTTTT. The full variable domain, its missing parts supplied by reference TRBV5-6 and TRBJ2-2, is DAGVTQSPTHLIKTRGQQVTLRCSPKSGHDTVSWYQQALGQGPQFIFQYYEEEERQRGNFPDRFSGHQFPNYSSELNVNALLLGDSALYLCASSLLSSGENTGELFFGEGSRLTVL.

The rearrangement links TRBV7-2 to TRBJ2-5; D uncertain. The CDR3 contains 14 residues. Germline V gives CDR1 SGHTA, CDR2 FQGNSA. Trimming shortened V by 3 bases and J by 1 base, and 9 bases separated the two germline ends. DNA of the CDR3: TGTGCCAGCAGCTTTGGACGGAGCCAAGAGACCCAGTACTTC. Its translation: CASSFGRSQETQYF. Full variable domain (missing parts from reference TRBV7-2 and TRBJ2-5): GAGVSQSPSNKVTEKGKDVELRCDPISGHTALYWYRQSLGQGLEFLIYFQGNSAPDKSGLPSDRFSAERTGGSVSTLTIQRTQQEDSAVYLCASSFGRSQETQYFGPGTRLLVL.

This clonotype was seen only a few times. This chain connects TRBV20-1 to TRBJ2-5; D is uncertain. The germline CDR1 and CDR2 sequences are DFQATT and SNEGSKA (reference sequence). Deletions cut 0 bases from V and 2 bases from J, with 10 bases between. The CDR3 has 14 amino acids. The CDR3 here is CSARDLGWQETQYF. CDR3 nucleotide sequence: TGCAGTGCTAGAGATCTCGGGTGGCAAGAGACCCAGTACTTC.

This clonotype was recorded at least ten times. The rearrangement links TRBV13 to TRBJ2-1, with D uncertain. CDR3 size: 15 residues. Trimming pared 5 bases from V and 1 base from J, leaving 12 bases between. Germline CDR1 PRHDT, CDR2 FYEKMQ (reference sequence). In nucleotides, the CDR3 is TGTGCCAGCAGCACCTGGACGCAATCCTACAATGAGCAGTTCTTC. It encodes CASSTWTQSYNEQFF.

This clonotype was seen repeatedly, ten times or more. The J gene is TRBJ2-5, the V gene TRBV20-1, with 7 nucleotides matching TRBD1. J was trimmed by 3 bases and V by 5 bases; bases with no gene match: 6. Looked up from germline, CDR1 is DFQATT and CDR2 is SNEGSKA (reference sequence). This CDR3 is 13 amino acids long. This CDR3 is CSAHPTGEETQYF. CDR3 sequence (DNA): TGCAGTGCTCATCCAACAGGGGAAGAGACCCAGTACTTC.

The rearrangement uses TRBV28 and TRBJ2-5, with 9 bases fitting TRBD2. CDR3 length equals 16 residues. Germline V gene sequence: CDR1 MDHEN, CDR2 SYDVKM. V lost 6 bases to trimming and J lost 0 bases; unmatched junction nucleotides: 8. CDR3 nucleotides: TGTGCCAGCAGAAAGACTAGCGGTCTGTACCAAGAGACCCAGTACTTC. It is translated as CASRKTSGLYQETQYF.

The CDR3 here is CASSQDIGGTRNEQFF. Here the CDR3 DNA reads TGTGCCAGCAGCCAAGATATCGGGGGAACAAGGAATGAGCAGTTCTTC. The chain employs TRBV14 and TRBJ2-1, with a possible D match to TRBD2 (6 bases). The germline V and J ends were trimmed by 0 bases and 7 bases, with 16 bases remaining between them. Germline CDR1 is SGHDN and CDR2 is FVKESK. The CDR3 contains 16 residues.

This clonotype was observed a few times. J is TRBJ2-6 and V is TRBV28; D possibly matches TRBD1 or TRBD2 (5 bases each). V gave up 3 bases and J gave up 2 bases, with 14 bases separating them. Germline loops: CDR1 MDHEN, CDR2 SYDVKM. The CDR3 consists of 17 residues. The CDR3 DNA reads as TGTGCCAGCAGTTTCGCAGGGCGGGTAACTGGGGCCAACGTCCTGACTTTC. Residues: CASSFAGRVTGANVLTF.

This clonotype was recorded at least ten times. The chain couples TRBV27 to TRBJ2-5, with 9 bases lining up with TRBD2. Germline trimming cut 0 bases from V and 5 bases from J; bases unmatched to any gene: 7. The CDR3 is made up of 16 amino acids. Per the germline V gene, CDR1 is MNHEY and CDR2 is SMNVEV (reference sequence). CDR3 protein: CASSLSASGRLETQYF. CDR3 DNA sequence: TGTGCCAGCAGTTTATCGGCGAGCGGGAGGTTGGAGACCCAGTACTTC.

A word on this clonotype: This may be a read error, as it is one base from a much larger clone. The chain recombines TRBV28 with TRBJ2-3; the D gene is possibly TRBD1 (6 bases). In germline, CDR1 is MDHEN, CDR2 SYDVKM. CDR3 size: 15 residues. The DNA for the CDR3 is TGTGTCAGCAAAGTCTCAGGGGCACGCACAGATACGCAGTATTTT. Translation gives CVSKVSGARTDTQYF.

This clonotype came up many times. The chain employs TRBV28 and TRBJ2-3, with D unclear. CDR1 and CDR2 from the germline V gene are MDHEN and SYDVKM. V lost 6 bases and J 3 bases, leaving 4 bases between the germline ends. The CDR3 has 11 amino acids. Written as DNA, the CDR3 is TGTGCCAGCAGCTTAACAGATACGCAGTATTTT. Residues: CASSLTDTQYF.

This clonotype has ten or more counts. V and J are TRBV20-1 and TRBJ1-1; D is possibly TRBD1 (5 bases). The CDR3 covers 13 residues. CDR1 and CDR2 from the germline V gene are DFQATT and SNEGSKA (reference sequence). V was cut by 5 bases and J by 1 base, with 11 bases left in between. CDR3 residues: CSARRDGNTEAFF. CDR3 coding DNA: TGCAGTGCTCGGCGGGACGGGAACACTGAAGCTTTCTTT.

In its sample, this clonotype was seen many times. The chain joins TRBV27 to TRBJ2-7, with 9 bases identical to TRBD2. CDR3 length: 17 residues. Trimming took 0 bases from V and 5 from J; bases not matched to a gene: 11. Germline lookup yields CDR1 MNHEY and CDR2 SMNVEV (reference sequence). The CDR3 region has the DNA TGTGCCAGCAGTTTATCGTTGTTGCGGGAGGGCGGGAACGAGCAGTACTTC. Translated, it gives CASSLSLLREGGNEQYF.

The sample holds many counts of this clonotype. The chain recombines TRBV3-1 with TRBJ2-3; D call uncertain. Trimming took off 4 bases at V and 0 bases at J, with 2 bases between the two ends. This CDR3 is 12 amino acids long. CDR1 is LGHDT, CDR2 YNNKEL, per germline (reference sequence). The CDR3, as DNA: TGTGCCAGCAGCCGTAGCACAGATACGCAGTATTTT. Protein product: CASSRSTDTQYF.

The sample holds a few counts of this clonotype. The chain carries TRBV24-1 and TRBJ1-2, with 7 bases lining up with TRBD1. V shed 3 bases, J shed 8 bases, and the junction held 11 bases outside the gene matches. The CDR3 contains 15 residues. Germline CDR1 KGHDR, CDR2 SFDVKD. CDR3 amino acids: CATSDMGQPGRGYTF. CDR3 bases: TGTGCCACCAGTGATATGGGACAGCCCGGAAGGGGCTACACCTTC.

The chain combines TRBV12-3 or TRBV12-4 with TRBJ1-2; 12 bases are shared with TRBD1. The CDR3 length is 16 residues. Trimming at V came to 6 bases and at J to 8 bases, leaving 13 bases not matched to a gene. The CDR3 nucleotides are TGTGCCAGCAGCTGGGGCCCCGGGACAGGGGGCTGGGGCTACACCTTC. Translating gives CASSWGPGTGGWGYTF.

This clonotype has a handful of counts. The chain employs TRBV28 and TRBJ2-2; D remains ambiguous. V was clipped by 8 bases and J by 3 bases, with 10 bases between them. The germline CDR1 and CDR2 sequences are MDHEN and SYDVKM. The CDR3 runs 13 residues. The CDR3 is CASYGRDTGELFF. In DNA form, the CDR3 reads TGTGCCAGCTATGGACGGGACACCGGGGAGCTGTTTTTT.